A selection of T cell receptor beta chains follows, all from one sample in a study of cytomegalovirus exposure and HLA in healthy donors. Sequencing was performed with immunoSEQ multiplex PCR; in TCRdb, only in-frame clones are kept and a portion is missing. This table holds under 70,000 clones, around 63% found once. The sequenced sample consisted of PBMCs. The source of these receptors is a woman in her 30s in good health and CMV-seronegative. The CDR3 runs from the conserved cysteine through the conserved F or W. D genes are given only for firm matches. Some rows have no size entry. The others give once, few or many, or a class for an expanded clone.

cdr3_nt cdr3_aa v_call clone_size j_call d_call
TGTGCCAGCAAAAAAGGGGCTCCGGGCGGGGGAAAGTGCGAGCAGTACTTC CASKKGAPGGGKCEQYF TRBV21-1 - TRBJ2-7 -
TGTGCCAGCAGTTACCTCGGACAGAGTAACTATGGCTACACCTTC CASSYLGQSNYGYTF TRBV2 - TRBJ1-2 -
TGTGCCAGCAGTCAGAGGGGAGGTCGTTCACCCCTCCACTTT CASSQRGGRSPLHF TRBV6-5 - TRBJ1-6 -
TGTGCCAGCAGGACCGGCGGGACAGGGGGCGCAGATACGCAGTATTTT CASRTGGTGGADTQYF TRBV27 - TRBJ2-3 TRBD1
TGTGTCACACGTTACAGGGAAAATGAGCAGTTCTTC CVTRYRENEQFF TRBV7-9 - TRBJ2-1 -
TGTGCCAGCAGCTTTGCCCCCGGGACAGTAAATTACAATGAGCAGTTCTTC CASSFAPGTVNYNEQFF TRBV7-9 few TRBJ2-1 TRBD1
TGTGCCGTGTGGGCAGGGTACGGCGCGGACACTGAAGCTTTCTTT CAVWAGYGADTEAFF TRBV6-1 - TRBJ1-1 -
TGTGCCAGCAGCCAAGACCCAGCGAGCGATACGCAGTATTTT CASSQDPASDTQYF TRBV4-2 - TRBJ2-3 -
TGCGCCAGCAGCCAAATGGGCTTAAGGACTGAAGCTTTCTTT CASSQMGLRTEAFF TRBV5-4 - TRBJ1-1 -
TGTGCCTGGAGTGTAAGCGAAGAAAAACTGTTTTTT CAWSVSEEKLFF TRBV30 - TRBJ1-4 -
TGTGCCAGCAGTTTATCCTCTGGGGCCAACGTCCTGACTTTC CASSLSSGANVLTF TRBV6-6 - TRBJ2-6 -
TGTGCCAGCGCGGGGACAGGGGGGCAGCCCCAGCATTTT CASAGTGGQPQHF TRBV6-1 - TRBJ1-5 TRBD1
TGTGCCAGCAGTGGAGGCCGAAGAACCGGGGAGCTGTTTTTT CASSGGRRTGELFF TRBV2 - TRBJ2-2 -
TGTGCCAGCAGCTTGGGGGGGACAGGGGGCGAGCAGTACTTC CASSLGGTGGEQYF TRBV5-6 - TRBJ2-7 TRBD1
TGTGCCAGCAAGGACAGCCTCTATAATTCACCCCTCCACTTT CASKDSLYNSPLHF TRBV6-5 - TRBJ1-6 -
TGTGCCAGCCCCCTGGGGGGGGGCCGAGGAAATGAGCAGTTCTTC CASPLGGGRGNEQFF TRBV28 - TRBJ2-1 -
TGTGCCAGCAGTGCCCGACAGGGAACAACCTACGAGCAGTACTTC CASSARQGTTYEQYF TRBV6-1 - TRBJ2-7 TRBD1
TGTGCCAGTAGTACCCGGGGGGGCGCGAATGAAAAACTGTTTTTT CASSTRGGANEKLFF TRBV19 few TRBJ1-4 -
TGTGCCAGCAGCGAAGAGGGTGCAGGGGATAGAGATACGCAGTATTTT CASSEEGAGDRDTQYF TRBV9 - TRBJ2-3 -
TGTGCCAGCAGCTTAGCGGGACAGCACTATAGCAATCAGCCCCAGCATTTT CASSLAGQHYSNQPQHF TRBV7-9 - TRBJ1-5 TRBD1
TGCGCCAGCAGCCAGATGACAGGGCCGGGGGAGACCCAGTACTTC CASSQMTGPGETQYF TRBV5-1 - TRBJ2-5 TRBD1
TGTGCCAGCAGCTTAGACAGGGCTGGTCAAGAGACCCAGTACTTC CASSLDRAGQETQYF TRBV7-3 - TRBJ2-5 TRBD1
TGTGCCAGCAGTTATAACGGGGGGGCAGGAGAGACCCAGTACTTC CASSYNGGAGETQYF TRBV7-2 once TRBJ2-5 TRBD2
TGTGCCAGTCGACAGGGATCCGGAAACACCATATATTTT CASRQGSGNTIYF TRBV19 - TRBJ1-3 TRBD1
TGTGCCAGCGCTCCAGGGGCTGGGGCCAACGTCCTGACTTTC CASAPGAGANVLTF TRBV7-3 - TRBJ2-6 -
TGTGCCAGCAGTGAATCACCCCAGGGGATCACTGAAGCTTTCTTT CASSESPQGITEAFF TRBV2 - TRBJ1-1 -
TGTGCCAGCAGCTTAATAGCGGGGTCGGTGGACACCGGGGAGCTGTTTTTT CASSLIAGSVDTGELFF TRBV5-5 - TRBJ2-2 TRBD2
TGCGCCAGCAGCCAAGGTTTTGGACAGGGGATCACAGATACGCAGTATTTT CASSQGFGQGITDTQYF TRBV4-1 - TRBJ2-3 TRBD1
TGTGCCAGCAGCAAAGGACAGGGGGAACAGTGGGGCTATGGCTACACCTTC CASSKGQGEQWGYGYTF TRBV7-8 - TRBJ1-2 TRBD1
TGTGCCAGCTCTCCGGGACATCAGACAGATACGCAGTATTTT CASSPGHQTDTQYF TRBV6-5 - TRBJ2-3 -
TGTGCCAGCAGTGTCGCTAACTATGGCTACACCTTC CASSVANYGYTF TRBV6-5 - TRBJ1-2 -
TGTGCCAGCAGCTCCATCGGACAGGGGAACACCGGGGAGCTGTTTTTT CASSSIGQGNTGELFF TRBV5-4 - TRBJ2-2 TRBD1
TGTGCCAGTAGTCCAGGGGCATTCGATTTAGGAGAGACCCAGTACTTC CASSPGAFDLGETQYF TRBV19 - TRBJ2-5 -
TGTGCCAGCAGTTACGCAGGGGGCTCCTACGAGCAGTACTTC CASSYAGGSYEQYF TRBV6-6 - TRBJ2-7 TRBD1
TGTGCCAGCAGTGAAAATCTAGGGGCTGAAGCTTTCTTT CASSENLGAEAFF TRBV25-1 - TRBJ1-1 -
TGTGCCAGCAGCGTCGGGACAGGCCGGTTCCAGTACTTC CASSVGTGRFQYF TRBV5-5 - TRBJ2-5 TRBD1
TGTGCCAGCAGCCGAACAGGGGGCAGGAACACTGAAGCTTTCTTT CASSRTGGRNTEAFF TRBV7-9 few TRBJ1-1 TRBD1
TGTGCCAGCAGCGCGCGGACTAGCGGGGGGGCGTTCCAAGAGACCCAGTACTTC CASSARTSGGAFQETQYF TRBV11-3 few TRBJ2-5 TRBD2
TGTGCCAGCAGTGCGCAGGGGGGCTACAATGAGCAGTTCTTC CASSAQGGYNEQFF TRBV2 - TRBJ2-1 -
TGCGCCAGCAGCCAAGATCACTCGTCCGAGACCCAGTACTTC CASSQDHSSETQYF TRBV4-1 - TRBJ2-5 -
TGCGCCAGCAGCCAAGGGTCGGGGACAGATACGCAGTATTTT CASSQGSGTDTQYF TRBV4-1 few TRBJ2-3 -
TGTGCCAGCAGTTTCGACAGGATCCCCACTGAAGCTTTCTTT CASSFDRIPTEAFF TRBV6-6 - TRBJ1-1 -
TGTGCCAGCAGCCACTCACGGGGTGCGGATCAGCCCCAGCATTTT CASSHSRGADQPQHF TRBV16 - TRBJ1-5 -
TGTGCCAGCAGCCAAGGCAGGGAAAATTCACCCCTCCACTTT CASSQGRENSPLHF TRBV14 medium-sized TRBJ1-6 -
TGTGCCAGCAGTTACTCGGGAGGGGAGACCCAGTACTTC CASSYSGGETQYF TRBV6-6 many TRBJ2-5 TRBD2
TGTGCCAGTAGTAAGGCGGGGGATAACACCGGGGAGCTGTTTTTT CASSKAGDNTGELFF TRBV19 - TRBJ2-2 TRBD2
TGTGCCAGCAGTGAATTTCGTAATGAGCAGTTCTTC CASSEFRNEQFF TRBV2 - TRBJ2-1 -
TGTGCCATTGCTGAACAGGTCCCCCCCTACGAGCAGTACTTC CAIAEQVPPYEQYF TRBV6-5 - TRBJ2-7 -
TGTGCCAGCAGTTACTCTTACAGGGCCACCGGGGAGCTGTTTTTT CASSYSYRATGELFF TRBV6-5 - TRBJ2-2 -
TGTGCCAGCAGCCTCTCGGGACAGGGGAACGAGCAGTACTTC CASSLSGQGNEQYF TRBV9 - TRBJ2-7 TRBD1
TGTGCCTGGAAGTGGATGAGTAGGGGGCGAGAGACCCAGTACTTC CAWKWMSRGRETQYF TRBV30 - TRBJ2-5 TRBD1
TGTGCCTGGAGTATAGGGACAGGGGGTTCTAGTCAGCCCCAGCATTTT CAWSIGTGGSSQPQHF TRBV30 - TRBJ1-5 TRBD1
TGTGCCAGCAGCTTATTGCCCAGGGGGCTCTATAGCAATCAGCCCCAGCATTTT CASSLLPRGLYSNQPQHF TRBV7-8 - TRBJ1-5 TRBD1
TGCGCCAGCAGCGAGGACAGGGTGGTTGGCACTGAAGCTTTCTTT CASSEDRVVGTEAFF TRBV10-1 - TRBJ1-1 TRBD1